Detailed here is one TCR beta chain. In the original processing: Reference gene primer amplification yielded estimated nucleated cell counts. Assay used: immunoSEQ multiplex PCR; TCRdb lists only in-frame clones, some missing. Clone size and V and J calls were adopted from that table, with D and trimming inferred from the DNA. Of about 220,000 clones in the sample, 82% were seen once. The data were taken from a study of blood T cell repertoires in COVID-19. The CDR3 consists of 15 residues. Trimming took 4 bases from V and 5 from J; bases not matched to a gene: 7. The germline gives CDR1 MGHRA, CDR2 YSYEKL.

This receptor was taken from a woman aged 60-70 years who had recovered from COVID-19. The material sequenced was PBMCs or T cells enriched from blood (not recorded which). V is TRBV4-1 and J is TRBJ2-7; 11 bases are a match to TRBD1. The CDR3 protein is CASSPFRDRGNEQYF. The CDR3 DNA sequence: TGCGCCAGCAGCCCATTCCGGGACAGGGGGAACGAGCAGTACTTC.